This TCR beta chain was sequenced for a study of blood T cell repertoires in COVID-19. About the research overall: Samples taken during acute and convalescent COVID-19 were collected in the United States, Italy and Spain. PBMCs, B-cell-depleted T cells, or T cells were the source of the cDNA or gDNA that made up the material.

The CDR3 loop spans 13 amino acids. Between the trimmed V and J ends, which lost 2 bases and 4 bases, there was a span of 6 bases. Germline lookup yields CDR1 MNHEY and CDR2 SVGAGI. In the original analysis: Using reference gene primer amplification, nucleated cell counts were estimated. The protocol was immunoSEQ multiplex PCR, while the TCRdb copy is restricted to in-frame clones and leaves out a portion. The V and J calls and clone size were taken over from that table, and D and trimming were inferred from the DNA. The table lists some 59,000 clones, around 82% of them singletons, with less than 25% in the top ten.

V and J are TRBV6-5 and TRBJ2-1; D not resolved. Material for sequencing was peripheral blood. The source is a man aged 80 or over with active or convalescent COVID-19. CDR3 amino acids: CASSYGRYNEQFF. The CDR3 coding sequence is TGTGCCAGCAGTTACGGCAGGTACAATGAGCAGTTCTTC.